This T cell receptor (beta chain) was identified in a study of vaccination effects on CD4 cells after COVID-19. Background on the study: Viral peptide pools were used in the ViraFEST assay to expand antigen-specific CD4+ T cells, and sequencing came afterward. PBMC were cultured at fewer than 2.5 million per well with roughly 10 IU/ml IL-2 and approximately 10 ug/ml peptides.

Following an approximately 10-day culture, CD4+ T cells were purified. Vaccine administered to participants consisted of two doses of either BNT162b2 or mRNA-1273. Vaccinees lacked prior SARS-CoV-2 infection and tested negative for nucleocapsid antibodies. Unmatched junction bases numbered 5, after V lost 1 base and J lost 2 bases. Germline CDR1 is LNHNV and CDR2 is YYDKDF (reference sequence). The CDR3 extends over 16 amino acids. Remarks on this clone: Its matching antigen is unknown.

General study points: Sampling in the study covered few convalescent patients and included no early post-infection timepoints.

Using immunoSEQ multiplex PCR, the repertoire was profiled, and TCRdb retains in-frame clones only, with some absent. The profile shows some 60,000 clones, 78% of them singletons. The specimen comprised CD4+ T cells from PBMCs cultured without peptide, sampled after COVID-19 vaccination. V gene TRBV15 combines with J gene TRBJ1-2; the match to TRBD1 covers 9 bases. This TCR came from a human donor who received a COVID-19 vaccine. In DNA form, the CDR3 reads TGTGCCACCAGCAGAGCAGGACAGGGGTCCAACTATGGCTACACCTTC. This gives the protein CATSRAGQGSNYGYTF.